This T cell receptor beta chain was retrieved from a study of cytomegalovirus exposure and HLA in healthy donors. Study-level points and caveats: Among TCR beta chains, those listed as cytomegalovirus-associated numbered some 170.

Remarks on this clone: Its target is not known.

It was with 60 Vbeta and 13 Jbeta primers that the PCR ran. Libraries were prepared by immunoSEQ multiplex PCR; TCRdb keeps only in-frame clonotypes and omits some of them. The sample includes around 100,000 clones, roughly 66% of them seen just once. Germline trimming cut 5 bases from V and 8 bases from J; bases unmatched to any gene: 8. CDR3 length: 13 amino acids. CDR1 SGHTA and CDR2 FQGNSA come from the germline V gene. The TCR comes from a woman aged 25 to 45 in good health and CMV-seronegative. Sequencing input: PBMCs. V is TRBV7-2 and J is TRBJ1-2, with 7 bases identical to TRBD1. The CDR3: CASSQTFRGGYTF. The CDR3 DNA sequence: TGTGCCAGCAGCCAAACCTTCAGGGGGGGCTACACCTTC.